This is a list of T cell receptor beta chains from one sample in a study of blood T cells in healthy people across ages. Each CDR3 protein is one row after TCRdb ran MiXCR on the 5' RACE reads. The sample includes 800,000 or so distinct CDR3 sequences, roughly 25% seen only once; the top ten take 3.7%. This sample was shared with a second study, whose subject was T cells of mothers and their children.

The source material was blood. The origin of the receptors is a boy aged 10-17 years in good health. Both conserved end residues are part of each CDR3. The order of the fields is V gene, clone size, D gene, J gene, CDR3 protein, CDR3 DNA. D genes are given only for firm matches. Only part of the rows carry a size: once, few, many, or a class if the clone is expanded.

TRBV27	few	TRBD1	TRBJ1-2	CASSWTGGLGYTF	TGTGCCAGCAGTTGGACAGGGGGTCTTGGCTACACCTTC
TRBV24-1	few	TRBD1	TRBJ2-1	CATSDPGTGHNEQFF	TGTGCCACCAGTGATCCAGGGACAGGGCACAATGAGCAGTTCTTC
TRBV7-3	.	.	TRBJ1-1	CASSWAGDGGEAFF	TGTGCCAGCAGTTGGGCAGGGGATGGAGGTGAAGCTTTCTTT
TRBV4-2	few	TRBD1	TRBJ2-7	CASSDRAFYEQYF	TGTGCCAGCAGTGACAGGGCCTTCTACGAGCAGTACTTC
TRBV7-9	.	.	TRBJ2-5	CASSIWTAQETQYF	TGTGCCAGCAGTATTTGGACAGCCCAAGAGACCCAGTACTTC
TRBV7-9	once	TRBD1	TRBJ2-3	CASSPMDRSDTDTQYF	TGTGCCAGCAGCCCGATGGACAGGTCAGACACAGATACGCAGTATTTT
TRBV28	.	TRBD1	TRBJ2-7	CASSRDSYMGEQYF	TGTGCCAGCAGCCGGGACAGCTACATGGGGGAGCAGTACTTC
TRBV20-1	few	TRBD2	TRBJ2-7	CSASGSAGGRSYEQYF	TGCAGTGCTAGCGGGTCTGCGGGAGGGCGCTCCTACGAGCAGTACTTC
TRBV29-1	few	.	TRBJ2-5	CSTLAGRETQYF	TGCAGCACCTTGGCGGGAAGAGAGACCCAGTACTTC
TRBV4-2	few	.	TRBJ1-5	CASSQGHGVGQPQHF	TGTGCCAGCAGCCAAGGTCACGGGGTAGGTCAGCCCCAGCATTTT
TRBV29-1	few	TRBD2	TRBJ2-7	CSVESGGRPTREQYF	TGCAGCGTTGAATCGGGGGGGAGGCCCACCCGCGAGCAGTACTTC
TRBV12-3/TRBV12-4	.	.	TRBJ2-5	CASSFGIGEETQYF	TGTGCCAGCAGTTTTGGAATAGGGGAAGAGACCCAGTACTTC
TRBV11-2	.	.	TRBJ1-1	CASSSGPAAEAFF	TGTGCCAGCAGCTCTGGCCCGGCAGCAGAAGCTTTCTTT
TRBV28	few	.	TRBJ1-3	CASSLVGFTNTIYF	TGTGCCAGCAGTTTGGTAGGGTTCACAAACACCATATATTTT
TRBV5-1	.	.	TRBJ2-5	CASSVGDIGGGETQYF	TGCGCCAGCAGCGTAGGGGACATCGGAGGTGGAGAGACCCAGTACTTC
TRBV4-3	.	TRBD2	TRBJ2-7	CASSQDGTSGYEQYF	TGCGCCAGCAGCCAAGACGGGACTAGCGGCTACGAGCAGTACTTC
TRBV4-2	.	.	TRBJ1-2	CASSQDAAGAYGYTF	TGTGCCAGCAGCCAAGATGCGGCAGGAGCATATGGCTACACCTTC
TRBV3-1	few	TRBD1	TRBJ1-4	CASSQVGAGGEKLFF	TGTGCCAGCAGCCAAGTTGGGGCAGGGGGCGAAAAACTGTTTTTT
TRBV7-9	.	TRBD2	TRBJ2-2	CASSLGTSLGELFF	TGTGCCAGCAGCTTGGGGACTAGCCTCGGGGAGCTGTTTTTT
TRBV15	.	.	TRBJ1-2	CATSRAAYKGYTF	TGTGCCACCTCACGGGCCGCGTATAAAGGCTACACCTTC
TRBV7-2	.	.	TRBJ2-4	CASRLTGATKNIQYF	TGTGCCAGCAGACTCACGGGGGCGACCAAAAACATTCAGTACTTC
TRBV27	.	.	TRBJ2-1	CASSAWGEQFF	TGTGCCAGCTCGGCGTGGGGTGAGCAGTTCTTC
TRBV5-1	.	.	TRBJ2-7	CASSFLQDSSYEQYF	TGCGCCAGCAGCTTCCTACAGGATTCCTCCTACGAGCAGTACTTC
TRBV4-2	.	.	TRBJ2-3	CASSQDRSDTQYF	TGTGCCAGCAGCCAAGACCGTTCAGATACGCAGTATTTT
TRBV11-2	few	.	TRBJ1-5	CASSLAEGSGYSNQPQHF	TGTGCCAGCAGCTTAGCCGAGGGGTCGGGATATAGCAATCAGCCCCAGCATTTT
TRBV9	.	TRBD2	TRBJ2-5	CASSASPLAGGPETQYF	TGTGCCAGCAGCGCATCACCCCTAGCGGGAGGACCAGAGACCCAGTACTTC
TRBV15	.	.	TRBJ1-6	CATSREQGNSPLHF	TGTGCCACCAGCAGAGAGCAAGGGAATTCACCCCTCCACTTT
TRBV29-1	.	.	TRBJ2-4	CSVDDITKNIQYF	TGCAGCGTTGATGACATTACCAAAAACATTCAGTACTTC
TRBV18	.	TRBD2	TRBJ2-3	CASSPSGVAGDTQYF	TGTGCCAGCTCACCCTCCGGGGTAGCGGGGGATACGCAGTATTTT
TRBV12-3/TRBV12-4	few	.	TRBJ1-4	CASSPAGATNEKLFF	TGTGCCAGCAGTCCCGCAGGGGCGACTAATGAAAAACTGTTTTTT
TRBV6-2/TRBV6-3	few	TRBD2	TRBJ2-7	CASHMSGGHYEQYF	TGTGCCAGTCATATGAGCGGGGGCCACTACGAGCAGTACTTC
TRBV3-1	.	.	TRBJ1-1	CATREGPGYTEAFF	TGTGCCACCAGGGAGGGACCGGGATACACTGAAGCTTTCTTT
TRBV20-1	.	.	TRBJ2-1	CSASPPAFLKIYNEQFF	TGCAGTGCTAGCCCCCCGGCGTTCCTCAAAATCTACAATGAGCAGTTCTTC
TRBV6-2/TRBV6-3	few	.	TRBJ2-5	CASSRTWGAVAEETQYF	TGTGCCAGCAGTCGGACATGGGGGGCCGTAGCTGAAGAGACCCAGTACTTC
TRBV3-1	.	TRBD2	TRBJ2-3	CASSQGLADATDTQYF	TGTGCCAGCAGCCAAGGGCTAGCGGACGCCACAGATACGCAGTATTTT
TRBV18	.	TRBD2	TRBJ2-1	CASFTTEAGVHNEQFF	TGTGCCAGCTTCACCACCGAAGCGGGAGTCCACAATGAGCAGTTCTTC
TRBV28	few	TRBD2	TRBJ2-3	CASSFLVAGATDTQYF	TGTGCCAGCAGTTTTTTGGTAGCGGGGGCCACAGATACGCAGTATTTT
TRBV4-3	.	.	TRBJ2-7	CASSQDRILAYEQYF	TGCGCCAGCAGCCAAGACCGGATTCTAGCCTACGAGCAGTACTTC
TRBV20-1	.	TRBD2	TRBJ2-1	CSAATVQLAPRGDEQFF	TGCAGTGCCGCAACAGTGCAACTAGCGCCCAGAGGAGATGAGCAGTTCTTC
TRBV4-1	.	TRBD1	TRBJ2-4	CASSPDRGVAKNIQYF	TGCGCCAGCAGCCCGGACAGGGGGGTAGCCAAAAACATTCAGTACTTC
TRBV28	few	TRBD2	TRBJ2-5	CASSLGLAGVRETQYF	TGTGCCAGCAGTTTGGGACTAGCGGGAGTCCGAGAGACCCAGTACTTC
TRBV12-3/TRBV12-4	few	TRBD1	TRBJ1-2	CASSLSNRGLHGYTF	TGTGCCAGCAGTTTGAGTAACAGGGGGTTACATGGCTACACCTTC
TRBV4-3	.	.	TRBJ1-1	CASSQGRAQKRTEVFF	TGCGCCAGCAGCCAAGGTAGGGCCCAAAAGAGGACTGAAGTTTTCTTT
TRBV29-1	.	.	TRBJ2-7	CSVRPPTGSLPYEQYF	TGCAGCGTTCGGCCCCCGACAGGCAGCTTACCCTACGAGCAGTACTTC
TRBV9	.	.	TRBJ2-5	CASSDGGPRETQYF	TGTGCCAGCAGTGATGGAGGGCCGCGAGAGACCCAGTACTTC
TRBV25-1	.	.	TRBJ2-6	CASALPLSGANVLTF	TGTGCCAGCGCCCTGCCCCTTTCTGGGGCCAACGTCCTGACTTTC
TRBV24-1	.	TRBD2	TRBJ2-1	CATSDPTSGRNNEQFF	TGTGCCACCAGTGACCCAACTAGCGGGAGAAACAATGAGCAGTTCTTC
TRBV7-9	.	.	TRBJ2-1	CASSPLLQRQFF	TGTGCCAGCAGCCCCCTGTTGCAGAGGCAGTTCTTC
TRBV6-1	.	.	TRBJ2-3	CATGVVAYGDTQYF	TGTGCCACCGGTGTGGTCGCATACGGAGATACGCAGTATTTT
TRBV20-1	.	.	TRBJ2-4	CSARDFQGWGLPLKNIQYF	TGCAGTGCTAGAGACTTCCAAGGGTGGGGGCTGCCTCTCAAAAACATTCAGTACTTC
TRBV12-3/TRBV12-4	few	.	TRBJ1-1	CASNIGESTEAFF	TGTGCCAGCAACATAGGGGAATCGACTGAAGCTTTCTTT
TRBV27	.	.	TRBJ2-2	CASSLLTSGELFF	TGTGCCAGCAGTTTGTTGACTTCCGGGGAGCTGTTTTTT
TRBV9	.	.	TRBJ1-2	CASSVATDLGTQLDYGYTF	TGTGCCAGCAGCGTAGCTACGGACCTCGGGACACAATTGGACTATGGCTACACCTTC
TRBV2	.	TRBD2	TRBJ2-2	CASSRTSGGANTGELFF	TGTGCCAGCAGTCGGACTAGCGGGGGGGCGAACACCGGGGAGCTGTTTTTT
TRBV6-2/TRBV6-3	.	TRBD1	TRBJ1-2	CASSRQGHGYTF	TGTGCCAGCAGTCGACAGGGGCATGGCTACACCTTC
TRBV7-6	.	TRBD2	TRBJ2-7	CASSSRSGRASYEQYF	TGTGCCAGCAGCTCCAGAAGCGGGAGGGCTTCCTACGAGCAGTACTTC
TRBV6-5	few	.	TRBJ2-1	CASSYGGNSYNEQFF	TGTGCCAGCAGTTATGGAGGGAACTCCTACAATGAGCAGTTCTTC
TRBV28	.	.	TRBJ2-4	CASRLRAFSIQYF	TGTGCCAGCAGACTAAGGGCCTTCAGCATTCAGTACTTC
TRBV11-2	.	.	TRBJ1-4	CASSLGVRQANEKLFF	TGTGCCAGCAGCCTGGGTGTGAGACAGGCTAATGAAAAACTGTTTTTT